Here is one T cell receptor beta chain with its context. The data were taken from a study of T cell changes during pregnancy in multiple sclerosis. Produced via immunoSEQ multiplex PCR; TCRdb's table is partial and in-frame only. The sample lists about 58,000 clones; around 93% were seen once. CDR3 length: 16 residues. The V end was cut by 4 bases, the J end by 3 bases, with 18 bases between. Germline V CDR1 and CDR2: SEHNR, FQNEAQ (reference sequence). Sequenced here: CD8+ T cells from peripheral blood mononuclear cells, sampled in the second trimester of pregnancy. The chain joins TRBV7-9 to TRBJ1-2, with a tentative D call TRBD1 (5 bases). This clonotype was obtained from a female donor with multiple sclerosis, enrolled in a pregnancy study. In DNA, the CDR3 is TGTGCCAGCAGCTCCATCCGCGGGGGGACGGACTATGGCTACACCTTC. Protein product: CASSSIRGGTDYGYTF.